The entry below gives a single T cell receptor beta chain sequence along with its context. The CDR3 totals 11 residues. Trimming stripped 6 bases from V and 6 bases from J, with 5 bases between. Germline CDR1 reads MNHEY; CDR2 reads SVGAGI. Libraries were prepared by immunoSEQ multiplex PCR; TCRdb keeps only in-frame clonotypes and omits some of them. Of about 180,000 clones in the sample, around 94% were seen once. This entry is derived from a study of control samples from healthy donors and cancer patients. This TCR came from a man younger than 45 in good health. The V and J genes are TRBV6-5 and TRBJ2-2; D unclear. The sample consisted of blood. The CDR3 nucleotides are TGTGCCAGCAGAAGGGCCGGGGAGCTGTTTTTT. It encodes CASRRAGELFF.